This TCR delta chain comes out of a study of gamma-delta T cells after stem cell transplantation. TCRdb ran CATT on the RT-PCR reads. This table has 800 or so delta-chain clones, around a fifth appearing once. CDR1 is GEAIGNYY, CDR2 EKD, per germline. The CDR3 covers 19 residues. V lost 0 bases and J lost 3, with 25 bases in between. The specimen sequenced was gamma-delta T cells. The genes are TRDV2 and TRDJ1, with D perhaps TRDD3 (6 bases). The TCR originated in a human donor. It is not recorded whose cells these are; they may come from a transplant donor. The chain's CDR3 is CACDTVGSSGIWEADKLIF. Written as DNA, the CDR3 is TGTGCCTGTGACACCGTAGGGAGCTCGGGGATTTGGGAAGCCGATAAACTCATCTTT.